This T cell receptor beta chain was sequenced for a study of cytomegalovirus exposure and HLA in healthy donors. The PCR was carried out with 60 Vbeta primers and 13 Jbeta primers. Profiled with immunoSEQ multiplex PCR; TCRdb holds only in-frame clones, not every one. Among approximately 160,000 clones, approximately 82% were seen once, and the ten largest hold 4% to 5.5%. CDR1 SGHVS and CDR2 FQNEAQ come from the germline V gene. The V and J ends lost 4 bases and 3 bases respectively, with 7 bases between them. The CDR3 consists of 12 residues. This chain uses TRBV7-8 with TRBJ2-7, with a weak D call TRBD2 (6 bases). The sequence was collected from a male donor in good health and CMV-seronegative. Sequencing was performed on PBMCs. CDR3 nucleotide sequence: TGTGCCAGCAGCTCGGGAGTCTACGAGCAGTACTTC. It translates to CASSSGVYEQYF.